A selection of T cell receptor beta chains follows, all from one sample in a study of blood T cell repertoires in COVID-19. Method: immunoSEQ multiplex PCR; TCRdb's copy keeps in-frame clones and lacks some. This table has more than 130,000 clones, 85% to 90% appearing once. Sequencing input: peripheral blood. The source of these receptors is a man aged 45-60 years with active or convalescent COVID-19. CDR3s include the opening cysteine and the closing phenylalanine or tryptophan. D genes are given only for firm matches. Rows may omit the clone size; those that give it use once, few, many or a size class.

V gene	J gene	clone size	D gene	CDR3 DNA	CDR3 protein
TRBV5-1	TRBJ1-5	.	.	TGCGCCAGCAGCTTCCAAGGGGGGGCAACTCAGCCCCAGCATTTT	CASSFQGGATQPQHF
TRBV6-5	TRBJ1-4	few	.	TGTGCCAGCAGCTCCACAGGGTTTTATGAAAAACTGTTTTTT	CASSSTGFYEKLFF
TRBV5-1	TRBJ2-1	.	.	TGCGCCAGCAGCTTGGCCTCAGCACTATCCGGAAATGAGCAGTTCTTC	CASSLASALSGNEQFF
TRBV28	TRBJ2-7	.	TRBD2	TGTGCCAGCAGGCTGAGGGGAGCGGGACGCGGCGAGCAGTACTTC	CASRLRGAGRGEQYF
TRBV27	TRBJ1-2	many	TRBD1	TGTGCCAGCAGTTTCACGGGACAGGGGTGGTATGGCTACACCTTC	CASSFTGQGWYGYTF
TRBV28	TRBJ1-1	.	TRBD1	TGTGCCAGCGAGCCAGGGGGTGGAGACACTGAAGCTTTCTTT	CASEPGGGDTEAFF
TRBV28	TRBJ1-3	.	.	TGTGCCAGCAGTTCTACAGGGAAAGGAAACACCATATATTTT	CASSSTGKGNTIYF
TRBV5-6	TRBJ1-3	once	.	TGTGCCAGCAGCTTAGCTGGAGGTTCTGGAAACACCATATATTTT	CASSLAGGSGNTIYF
TRBV18	TRBJ2-7	.	.	TGTGCCAGCTCACCGGGACACCTCTCCTACGAGCAGTACTTC	CASSPGHLSYEQYF
TRBV27	TRBJ2-4	.	TRBD1	TGTGCCAGCAGTTTTTCGACAGGGGGCCGATCCAAAAACATTCAGTACTTC	CASSFSTGGRSKNIQYF
TRBV19	TRBJ1-5	.	TRBD1	TGTGCCAGTACCATGGGACAGGGGTTTTTTCAGCCCCAGCATTTT	CASTMGQGFFQPQHF
TRBV11-1	TRBJ2-5	.	TRBD2	TGTGCCAGCAGCTCCGCGACTAGCGGGACAAAAGAGACCCAGTACTTC	CASSSATSGTKETQYF
TRBV5-6	TRBJ2-7	once	TRBD2	TGTGCCAGCAGCTCAGGGAGGGGCTACGAGCAGTACTTC	CASSSGRGYEQYF
TRBV3-1/TRBV3-2	TRBJ2-1	few	.	TGTGCCAGCAGCCCCGGACTCTTTTCGGGCTCCTACAATGAGCAGTTCTTC	CASSPGLFSGSYNEQFF
TRBV7-3	TRBJ2-7	.	TRBD2	TGTGCCAGCAGCTTAGTTCCGGGGGGCTACGAGCAGTACTTC	CASSLVPGGYEQYF
TRBV7-9	TRBJ2-5	once	TRBD1	TGTGCCAGCAGCGTGTTGGGACAGGGGCAAGAGACCCAGTACTTC	CASSVLGQGQETQYF
TRBV28	TRBJ2-6	.	TRBD2	TGTGCCAGCATTAAAAATTGGTGGGAGGGGAGCTCTGGGGCCAACGTCCTGACTTTC	CASIKNWWEGSSGANVLTF